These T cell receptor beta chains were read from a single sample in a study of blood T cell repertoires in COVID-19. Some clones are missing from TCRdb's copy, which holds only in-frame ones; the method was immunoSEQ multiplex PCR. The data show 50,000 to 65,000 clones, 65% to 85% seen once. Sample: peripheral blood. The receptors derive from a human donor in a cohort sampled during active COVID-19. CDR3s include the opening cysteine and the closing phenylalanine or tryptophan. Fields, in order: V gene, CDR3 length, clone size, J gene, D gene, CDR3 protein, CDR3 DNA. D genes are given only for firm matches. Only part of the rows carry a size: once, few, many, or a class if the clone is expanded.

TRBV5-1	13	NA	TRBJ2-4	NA	CASSLDMKNIQYF	TGCGCCAGCAGCTTGGATATGAAAAACATTCAGTACTTC
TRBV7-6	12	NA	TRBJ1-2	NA	CASSLLRGVYTF	TGTGCCAGCAGCCTATTACGAGGAGTATACACCTTC
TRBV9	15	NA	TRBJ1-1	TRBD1	CASSARPQGDTEAFF	TGTGCCAGCAGCGCGCGACCCCAGGGGGACACTGAAGCTTTCTTT
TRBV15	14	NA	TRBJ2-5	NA	CATSPRLNQETQYF	TGTGCCACCAGCCCCCGTTTAAACCAAGAGACCCAGTACTTC
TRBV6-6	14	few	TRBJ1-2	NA	CASRKPTVNYGYTF	TGTGCCAGCAGAAAACCTACAGTGAACTATGGCTACACCTTC
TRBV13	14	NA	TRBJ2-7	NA	CATSQGLFSYEQYF	TGTGCCACTTCACAGGGCCTTTTCTCCTACGAGCAGTACTTC
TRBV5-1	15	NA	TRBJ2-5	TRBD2	CASRLGLEASETQYF	TGCGCCAGCAGGTTAGGACTAGAGGCGTCGGAGACCCAGTACTTC
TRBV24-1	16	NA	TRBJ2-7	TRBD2	CATSDLPSGMSYEQYF	TGTGCCACCAGTGATTTACCTAGCGGGATGTCATACGAGCAGTACTTC
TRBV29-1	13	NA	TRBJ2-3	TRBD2	CSVVPAGTDTQYF	TGCAGCGTTGTCCCAGCGGGAACAGATACGCAGTATTTT
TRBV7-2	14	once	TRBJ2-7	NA	CASSFGGRNYEQYF	TGTGCCAGCAGCTTCGGGGGACGGAACTACGAGCAGTACTTC
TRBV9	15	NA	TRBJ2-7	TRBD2	CASSVGGDGSYEQYF	TGTGCCAGCAGCGTGGGGGGGGACGGCTCCTACGAGCAGTACTTC
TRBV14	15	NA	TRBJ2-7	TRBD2	CASSPWTSAPYEQYF	TGTGCCAGCAGCCCATGGACTAGCGCACCCTACGAGCAGTACTTC
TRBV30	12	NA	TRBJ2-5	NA	CAWSYSGETQYF	TGTGCCTGGAGTTATTCGGGAGAGACCCAGTACTTC
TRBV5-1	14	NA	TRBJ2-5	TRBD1	CASRPTTGAETQYF	TGCGCCAGCAGGCCAACGACAGGGGCAGAGACCCAGTACTTC
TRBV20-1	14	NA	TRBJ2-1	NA	CSASASSSYNEQFF	TGCAGTGCTAGTGCCTCGAGCTCCTACAATGAGCAGTTCTTC
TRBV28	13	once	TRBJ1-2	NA	CASSLAGNYGYTF	TGTGCCAGCAGTTTAGCAGGGAACTATGGCTACACCTTC
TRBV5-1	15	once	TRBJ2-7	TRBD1	CASRIAGQGVHEQYF	TGCGCCAGCAGGATTGCGGGACAGGGGGTACACGAGCAGTACTTC
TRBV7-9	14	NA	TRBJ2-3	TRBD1	CASRDRDHTDTQYF	TGTGCCAGCCGGGACAGGGACCACACAGATACGCAGTATTTT
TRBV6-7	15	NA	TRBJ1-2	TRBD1	CASSPWTGGRYGYTF	TGTGCCAGCAGCCCCTGGACAGGGGGCCGCTATGGCTACACCTTC
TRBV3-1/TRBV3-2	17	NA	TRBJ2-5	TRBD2	CASSQEMGTSSPETQYF	TGTGCCAGCAGCCAAGAAATGGGGACTAGCAGTCCGGAGACCCAGTACTTC
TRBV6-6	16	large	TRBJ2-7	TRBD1	CASSYSQGASSYEQYF	TGTGCCAGCAGTTACTCACAGGGGGCATCCTCCTACGAGCAGTACTTC
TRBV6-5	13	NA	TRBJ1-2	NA	CASSYYGSIGYTF	TGTGCCAGCAGTTACTACGGGAGTATTGGCTACACCTTC
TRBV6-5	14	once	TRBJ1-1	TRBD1	CASRRPGQGSEAFF	TGTGCCAGCAGGCGACCGGGACAGGGGTCTGAAGCTTTCTTT
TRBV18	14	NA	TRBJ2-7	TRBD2	CASSLAGERYEQYF	TGTGCCAGCTCACTAGCGGGAGAGAGGTACGAGCAGTACTTC
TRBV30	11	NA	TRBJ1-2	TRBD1	CAWETGGGYTF	TGTGCCTGGGAGACAGGGGGTGGCTACACCTTC
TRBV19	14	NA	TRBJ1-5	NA	CASSETGWVQPQHF	TGTGCCAGTAGTGAAACAGGGTGGGTTCAGCCCCAGCATTTT
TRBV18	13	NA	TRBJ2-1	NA	CASSPPSTTEQFF	TGTGCCAGCTCACCACCTTCTACGACAGAGCAGTTCTTC
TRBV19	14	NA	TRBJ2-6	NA	CASSQGTGANVLTF	TGTGCCAGTAGTCAGGGGACTGGGGCCAACGTCCTGACTTTC
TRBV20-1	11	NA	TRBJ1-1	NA	CSATAVLEAFF	TGCAGTGCAACAGCCGTTCTTGAAGCTTTCTTT
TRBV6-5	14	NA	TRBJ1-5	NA	CASRREGGNQPQHF	TGTGCCAGCAGGAGGGAGGGAGGCAATCAGCCCCAGCATTTT
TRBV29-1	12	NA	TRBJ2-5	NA	CSVVGVQETQYF	TGCAGCGTTGTAGGGGTGCAAGAGACCCAGTACTTC
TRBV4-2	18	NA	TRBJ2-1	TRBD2	CASSQDGLSGGSYNEQFF	TGTGCCAGCAGCCAAGATGGATTAAGCGGGGGCTCCTACAATGAGCAGTTCTTC
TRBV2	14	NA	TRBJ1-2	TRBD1	CASSAGQVGYGYTF	TGTGCCAGCAGTGCGGGACAGGTCGGGTATGGCTACACCTTC
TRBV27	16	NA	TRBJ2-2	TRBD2	CASSTLAGLNTGELFF	TGTGCCAGCAGTACACTAGCGGGATTGAACACCGGGGAGCTGTTTTTT
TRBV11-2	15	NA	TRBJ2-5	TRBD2	CASSPLAGEVETQYF	TGTGCCAGCAGCCCACTAGCGGGAGAGGTGGAGACCCAGTACTTC